Listed here are 6 T cell receptor beta chains from one sample, sequenced in a study of cytomegalovirus exposure and HLA in healthy donors. The PCR ran on 60 Vbeta and 13 Jbeta primers. Repertoires were generated with immunoSEQ multiplex PCR, while TCRdb's copy carries only in-frame clones and drops some. The sample has under 150,000 clones; roughly four fifths are singletons. The sequenced sample consisted of PBMCs. Receptors were obtained from a man between 35 and 55 years old in good health and CMV-seropositive.

The chain joins TRBV7-9 to TRBJ2-4; TRBD2 matches 11 bases. Germline V gene sequence: CDR1 SEHNR, CDR2 FQNEAQ (reference sequence). J lost 5 bases, V lost 4 bases, and 1 base had no gene match. This CDR3 has 14 residues. In DNA form, the CDR3 reads TGTGCCAGCAGCTCGGGACTAGCGGAAAACATTCAGTACTTC. As protein: CASSSGLAENIQYF.

The chain links TRBV9 to TRBJ2-4; D might be TRBD1 (8 bases). CDR1 SGDLS and CDR2 YYNGEE come from the germline V gene. The germline V and J ends were trimmed by 2 bases and 0 bases, with 18 bases remaining between them. The CDR3 has 18 amino acids. This CDR3 reads CASSVPTGGALAKNIQYF. For the CDR3, the DNA is TGTGCCAGCAGCGTCCCCACAGGGGGGGCACTAGCCAAAAACATTCAGTACTTC.

The chain combines TRBV7-9 with TRBJ2-7, with TRBD2 identical over 9 bases. Germline CDR1 and CDR2: SEHNR and FQNEAQ (reference sequence). This CDR3 has 18 residues. V dropped 5 bases and J dropped 5; count of bases not matched to a gene: 19. CDR3 amino acids: CASSLRAFSGGPSNEQYF. CDR3 nucleotide sequence: TGTGCCAGCAGCCTAAGGGCTTTTAGCGGGGGACCTTCTAACGAGCAGTACTTC.

The chain employs TRBV29-1 and TRBJ1-2, with D maybe TRBD1 (5 bases). CDR1 and CDR2 from the germline V gene are SQVTM and ANQGSEA. V lost 4 bases to trimming and J lost 7 bases, with 22 bases between them. CDR3 length: 15 amino acids. CDR3 protein: CSVGRDGSGAGGYTF. The CDR3 DNA sequence: TGCAGCGTTGGGAGGGACGGCTCCGGGGCCGGTGGCTACACCTTC.

The chain is built from TRBV6-1 and TRBJ1-2, with 8 bases fitting TRBD1. V lost 1 base to trimming and J lost 7 bases; unmatched junction nucleotides: 5. CDR1 MNHNS and CDR2 SASEGT come from the germline V gene. The CDR3 contains 14 residues. CDR3 region: CASSEVGQGGGYTF. The DNA for the CDR3 is TGTGCCAGCAGTGAAGTCGGACAGGGAGGTGGCTACACCTTC.

The rearrangement uses TRBV2 and TRBJ2-7; 7 bases agree with TRBD1. The length of the CDR3 is 12 residues. V shed 3 bases and J 6 bases; nucleotides not matched to a gene: 2. Germline V gives CDR1 SNHLY, CDR2 FYNNEI. CDR3 residues: CASSETGPEQYF. The CDR3 coding sequence is TGTGCCAGCAGTGAGACAGGGCCCGAGCAGTACTTC.